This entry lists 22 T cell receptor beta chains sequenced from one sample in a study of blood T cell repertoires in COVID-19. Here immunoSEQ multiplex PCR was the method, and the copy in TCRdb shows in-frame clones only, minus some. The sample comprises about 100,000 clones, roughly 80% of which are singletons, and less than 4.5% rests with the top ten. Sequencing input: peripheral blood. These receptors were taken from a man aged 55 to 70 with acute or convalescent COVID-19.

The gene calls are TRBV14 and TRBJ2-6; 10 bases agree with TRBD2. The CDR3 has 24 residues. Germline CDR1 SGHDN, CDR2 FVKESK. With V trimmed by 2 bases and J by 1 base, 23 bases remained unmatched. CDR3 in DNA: TGTGCCAGCAGCCAACCCCACGTGGGAGCTAGCGGGGGTTCATGGTATTCTGGGGCCAACGTCCTGACTTTC. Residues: CASSQPHVGASGGSWYSGANVLTF.

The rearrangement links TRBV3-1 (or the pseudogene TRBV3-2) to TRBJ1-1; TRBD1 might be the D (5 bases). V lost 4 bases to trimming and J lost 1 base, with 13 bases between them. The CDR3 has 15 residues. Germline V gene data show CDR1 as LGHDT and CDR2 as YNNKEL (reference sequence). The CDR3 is CASSPQAGSNTEAFF. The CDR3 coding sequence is TGTGCCAGCAGCCCCCAAGCAGGGTCGAACACTGAAGCTTTCTTT.

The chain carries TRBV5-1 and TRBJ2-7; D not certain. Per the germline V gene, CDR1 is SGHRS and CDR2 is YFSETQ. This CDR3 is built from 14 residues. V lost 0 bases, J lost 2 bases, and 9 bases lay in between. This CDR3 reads CASSLAPVTYEQYF. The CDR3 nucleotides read TGCGCCAGCAGCTTGGCCCCCGTAACCTACGAGCAGTACTTC.

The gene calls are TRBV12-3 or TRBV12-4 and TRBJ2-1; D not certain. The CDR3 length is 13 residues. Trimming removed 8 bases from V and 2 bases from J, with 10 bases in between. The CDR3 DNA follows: TGTGCCAGCGGCCCTTCCCCCTACAATGAGCAGTTCTTC. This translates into CASGPSPYNEQFF.

CDR3 coding DNA: TGTGCCATCAGGCAGGGGTCCGAGCAGTACTTC. It codes for CAIRQGSEQYF. The chain couples TRBV10-3 to TRBJ2-7; a weak D match, TRBD1 (6 bases). V shed 6 bases and J shed 6 bases, with 9 bases lying between them. The CDR3 totals 11 residues. CDR1 is ENHRY and CDR2 is SYGVKD in the germline V gene.

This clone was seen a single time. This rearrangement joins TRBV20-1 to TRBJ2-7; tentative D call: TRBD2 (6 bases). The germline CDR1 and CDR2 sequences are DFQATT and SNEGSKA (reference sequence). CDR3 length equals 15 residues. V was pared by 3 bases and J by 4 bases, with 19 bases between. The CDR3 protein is CSASFRGMGGYEQYF. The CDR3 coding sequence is TGCAGTGCTAGTTTTCGCGGGATGGGCGGGTACGAGCAGTACTTC.

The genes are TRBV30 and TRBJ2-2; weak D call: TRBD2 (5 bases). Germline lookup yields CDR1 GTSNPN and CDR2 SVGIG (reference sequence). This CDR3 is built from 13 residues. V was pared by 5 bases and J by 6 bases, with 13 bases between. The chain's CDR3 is CAWRLDSAGELFF. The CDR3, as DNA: TGTGCCTGGCGTTTGGACTCGGCCGGGGAGCTGTTTTTT.

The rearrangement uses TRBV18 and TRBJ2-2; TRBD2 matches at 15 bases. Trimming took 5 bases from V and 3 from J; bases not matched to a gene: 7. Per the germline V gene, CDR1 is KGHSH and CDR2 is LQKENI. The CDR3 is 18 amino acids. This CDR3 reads CASSSGLAGGPYTGELFF. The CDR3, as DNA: TGTGCCAGCTCATCCGGACTAGCGGGGGGGCCGTACACCGGGGAGCTGTTTTTT.

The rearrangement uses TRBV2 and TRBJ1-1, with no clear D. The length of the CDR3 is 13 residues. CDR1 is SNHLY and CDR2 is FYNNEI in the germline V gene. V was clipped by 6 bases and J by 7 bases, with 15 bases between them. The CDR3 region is CASRPREGSEAFF. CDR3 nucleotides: TGTGCCAGCAGGCCTCGGGAGGGCAGTGAAGCTTTCTTT.

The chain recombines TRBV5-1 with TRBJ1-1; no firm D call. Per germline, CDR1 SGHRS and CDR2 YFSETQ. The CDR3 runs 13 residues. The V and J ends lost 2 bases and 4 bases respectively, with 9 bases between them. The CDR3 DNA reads TGCGCCAGCAGCTTAGAGCCGGGCACTGAAGCTTTCTTT. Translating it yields CASSLEPGTEAFF.

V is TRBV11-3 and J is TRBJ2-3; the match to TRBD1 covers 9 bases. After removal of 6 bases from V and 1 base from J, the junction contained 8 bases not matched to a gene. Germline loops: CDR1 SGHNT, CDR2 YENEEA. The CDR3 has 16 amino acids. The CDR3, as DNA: TGTGCCAGCAGGCCTGGGACAGGGTTGGGCACAGATACGCAGTATTTT. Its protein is CASRPGTGLGTDTQYF. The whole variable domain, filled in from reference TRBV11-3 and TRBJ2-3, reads EAGVVQSPRYKIIEKKQPVAFWCNPISGHNTLYWYLQNLGQGPELLIRYENEEAVDDSQLPKDRFSAERLKGVDSTLKIQPAELGDSAVYLCASRPGTGLGTDTQYFGPGTRLTVL.

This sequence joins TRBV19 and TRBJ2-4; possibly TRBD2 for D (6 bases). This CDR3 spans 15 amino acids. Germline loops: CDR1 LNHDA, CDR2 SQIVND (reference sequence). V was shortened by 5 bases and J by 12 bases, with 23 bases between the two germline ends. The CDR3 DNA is TGTGCCAGTAGTCCCCCGGGGTTCGGGAGAGGTGGTCAGTACTTC. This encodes CASSPPGFGRGGQYF.

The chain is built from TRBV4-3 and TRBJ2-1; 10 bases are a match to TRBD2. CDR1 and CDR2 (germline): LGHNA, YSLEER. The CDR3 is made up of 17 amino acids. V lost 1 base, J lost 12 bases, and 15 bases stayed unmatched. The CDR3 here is CASSQGLAGGPERGQFF. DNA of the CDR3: TGCGCCAGCAGCCAAGGGTTAGCGGGAGGCCCAGAGAGGGGGCAGTTCTTC.

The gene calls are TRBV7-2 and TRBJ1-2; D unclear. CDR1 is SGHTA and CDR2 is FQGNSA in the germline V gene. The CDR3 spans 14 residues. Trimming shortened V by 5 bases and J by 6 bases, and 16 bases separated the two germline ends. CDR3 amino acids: CASSAGRNANGYTF. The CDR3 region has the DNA TGTGCCAGCAGCGCCGGGAGGAATGCGAATGGCTACACCTTC.

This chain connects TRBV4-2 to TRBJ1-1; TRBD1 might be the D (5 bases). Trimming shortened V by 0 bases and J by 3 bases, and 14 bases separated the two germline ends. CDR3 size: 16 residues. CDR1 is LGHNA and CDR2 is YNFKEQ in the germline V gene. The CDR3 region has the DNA TGTGCCAGCAGCCAAGATGGGGCTGGGGGGTACACTGAAGCTTTCTTT. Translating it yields CASSQDGAGGYTEAFF.

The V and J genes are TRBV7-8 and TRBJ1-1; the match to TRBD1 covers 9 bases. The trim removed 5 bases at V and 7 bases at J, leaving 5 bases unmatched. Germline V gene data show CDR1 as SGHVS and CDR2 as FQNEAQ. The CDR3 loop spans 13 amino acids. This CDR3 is CASSRDRVVEAFF. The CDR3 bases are TGTGCCAGCAGCCGGGACAGGGTCGTTGAAGCTTTCTTT.

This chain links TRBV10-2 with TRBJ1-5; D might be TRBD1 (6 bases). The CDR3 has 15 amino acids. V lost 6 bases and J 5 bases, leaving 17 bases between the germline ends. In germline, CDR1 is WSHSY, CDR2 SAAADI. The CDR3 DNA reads TGCGCCAGCAGCGAGGACAGCAGCACATATCAGCCCCAGCATTTT. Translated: CASSEDSSTYQPQHF.

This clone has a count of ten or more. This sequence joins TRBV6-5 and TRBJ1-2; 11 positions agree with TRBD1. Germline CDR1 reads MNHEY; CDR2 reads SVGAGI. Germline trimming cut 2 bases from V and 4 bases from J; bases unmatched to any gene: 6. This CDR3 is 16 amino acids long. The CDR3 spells CASSYARTGGGYGYTF. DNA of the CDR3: TGTGCCAGCAGTTACGCCAGGACAGGGGGCGGCTATGGCTACACCTTC.

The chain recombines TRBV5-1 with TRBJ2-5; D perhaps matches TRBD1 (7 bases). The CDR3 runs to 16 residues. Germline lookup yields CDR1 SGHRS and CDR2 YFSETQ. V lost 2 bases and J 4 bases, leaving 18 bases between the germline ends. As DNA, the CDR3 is TGCGCCAGCAGCTTAAGGTGGGGCCAGGGGGGAGAGACCCAGTACTTC. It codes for CASSLRWGQGGETQYF.

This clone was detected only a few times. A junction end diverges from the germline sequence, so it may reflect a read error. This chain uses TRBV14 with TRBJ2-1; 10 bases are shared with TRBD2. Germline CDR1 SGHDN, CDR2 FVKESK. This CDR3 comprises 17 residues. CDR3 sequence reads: CASSQEQLAGRLNEQFF. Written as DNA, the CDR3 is TGTGCCAGCAGTCAAGAACAACTAGCGGGGCGCCTCAATGAGCAGTTCTTC.

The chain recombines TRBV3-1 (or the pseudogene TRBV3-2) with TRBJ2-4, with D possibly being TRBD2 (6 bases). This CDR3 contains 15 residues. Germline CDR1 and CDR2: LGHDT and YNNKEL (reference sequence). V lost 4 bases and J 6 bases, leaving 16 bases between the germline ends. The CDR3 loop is CASSPYGGSPNIQYF. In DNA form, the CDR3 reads TGTGCCAGCAGCCCCTACGGGGGTTCTCCAAACATTCAGTACTTC.

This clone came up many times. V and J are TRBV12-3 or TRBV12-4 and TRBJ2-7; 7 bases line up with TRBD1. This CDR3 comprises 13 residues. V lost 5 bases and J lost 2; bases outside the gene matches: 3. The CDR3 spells CASSGTDTYEQYF. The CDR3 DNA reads TGTGCCAGCAGTGGGACAGATACCTACGAGCAGTACTTC.